This T cell receptor beta chain was obtained from a study of T cell responses to AZD1222 COVID-19 vaccine. Study-level results: Dominant CD4 TCR responses targeted spike regions 160-218 and 743-854. Unmutated variant regions are reportedly the target of nearly half of TCRs that are spike-specific. Repertoires were sampled only after the peak T cell response.

Some clones are missing from TCRdb's copy, which holds only in-frame ones; the method was immunoSEQ multiplex PCR. The data show more than 95,000 clones, with approximately 86% seen just once and approximately 3% held by the top ten. The ends were cut back, 1 base at V and 0 bases at J, with 10 bases in the middle. CDR3 length: 15 amino acids. From germline, CDR1 is SGHDT and CDR2 YYEEEE. As to this clone: Its antigen is as yet unknown.

This sample comprised peripheral blood, obtained 28 days after the second dose of the MenACWY control vaccine. This sequence was found in an adult who received the MenACWY meningococcal vaccine as a control. The chain uses TRBV5-6 and TRBJ1-1; D uncertain. DNA for the CDR3: TGTGCCAGCAGCTTGTTACAGCCGCTGAACACTGAAGCTTTCTTT. Residues: CASSLLQPLNTEAFF. The whole variable domain, filled in from reference TRBV5-6 and TRBJ1-1, reads DAGVTQSPTHLIKTRGQQVTLRCSPKSGHDTVSWYQQALGQGPQFIFQYYEEEERQRGNFPDRFSGHQFPNYSSELNVNALLLGDSALYLCASSLLQPLNTEAFFGQGTRLTVV.